Listed here are 5 T cell receptor beta chains from one sample, sequenced in a study of shared clonotypes between healthy human individuals. Using immunoSEQ multiplex PCR, the repertoire was profiled, and TCRdb retains in-frame clones only, with some absent. Among some 2.1 million clones, just under 95% were seen once, and the ten largest hold 0.85% to 1.2%. Naive CD8 cells lacked CD45RO and underwent positive selection for CCR7, leaving out terminally differentiated effector memory CD45RA+ cells. Sequencing was performed on naive CD8+ T cells sorted from blood. The receptors shown here come from a man aged 18 to 29 in good health.

The chain is built from TRBV19 and TRBJ2-1, with D possibly TRBD1 on 6 matching bases. The CDR3 runs to 16 residues. V lost 0 bases and J 3 bases, leaving 12 bases between the germline ends. Per the germline V gene, CDR1 is LNHDA and CDR2 is SQIVND (reference sequence). The DNA of the CDR3 is TGTGCCAGTAGTATAGATGGGACACCATACTACAATGAGCAGTTCTTC. Translating gives CASSIDGTPYYNEQFF.

The V gene is TRBV19, the J gene TRBJ2-1; D is ambiguous. The V gene's germline CDR1 is LNHDA and CDR2 SQIVND (reference sequence). The CDR3 consists of 16 residues. Trimming left V 7 bases short and J 9 bases short, with 25 bases between. In DNA form, the CDR3 reads TGTGCCAGTATAGTATCCGAGACCGGGTCTCCTGGTGAGCAGTTCTTC. Amino acid sequence: CASIVSETGSPGEQFF.

The J gene is TRBJ2-3, the V gene TRBV5-1; TRBD2 matches at 9 bases. The germline V gene encodes CDR1 SGHRS and CDR2 YFSETQ. The length of the CDR3 is 16 residues. J was trimmed by 3 bases and V by 3 bases; bases with no gene match: 8. DNA for the CDR3: TGCGCCAGCAGCTCTGGACTAGCGATGGGGACAGATACGCAGTATTTT. Amino acid sequence: CASSSGLAMGTDTQYF.

The chain joins TRBV29-1 to TRBJ2-7; TRBD1 is a possible D gene (5 bases). The V gene lost 7 bases and the J gene lost 4 bases, with 14 bases spanning the gap. The CDR3 runs to 12 residues. CDR1 SQVTM and CDR2 ANQGSEA come from the germline V gene. CDR3: CSAQGLDYEQYF. The CDR3, as DNA: TGCAGCGCGCAGGGTCTCGATTACGAGCAGTACTTC.

The chain uses TRBV28 and TRBJ1-5; TRBD1 might be the D (6 bases). CDR3 size: 15 residues. Germline V gene lookup returns CDR1 MDHEN and CDR2 SYDVKM. Trimming took off 4 bases at V and 0 bases at J, with 10 bases between the two ends. CDR3 DNA: TGTGCCAGCAGTTCTACAGGGTTTAGCAATCAGCCCCAGCATTTT. This gives the protein CASSSTGFSNQPQHF.